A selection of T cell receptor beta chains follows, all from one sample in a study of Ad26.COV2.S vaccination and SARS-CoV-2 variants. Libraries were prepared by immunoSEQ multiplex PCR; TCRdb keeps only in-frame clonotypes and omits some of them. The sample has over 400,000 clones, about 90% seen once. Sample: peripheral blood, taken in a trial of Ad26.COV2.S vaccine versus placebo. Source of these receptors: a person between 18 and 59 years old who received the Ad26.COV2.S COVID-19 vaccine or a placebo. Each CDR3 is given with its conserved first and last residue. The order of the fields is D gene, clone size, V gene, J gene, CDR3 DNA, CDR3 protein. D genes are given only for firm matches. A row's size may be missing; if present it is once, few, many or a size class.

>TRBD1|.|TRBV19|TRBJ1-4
TGTGCCAGTAGGACAGGGGCGCTGGGTGAAAAACTGTTTTTT
CASRTGALGEKLFF
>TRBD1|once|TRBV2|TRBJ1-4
TGTGCCAGCAAGTCGTTGGGACAGGGGAATGAAAAACTGTTTTTT
CASKSLGQGNEKLFF
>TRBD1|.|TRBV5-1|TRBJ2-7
TGCGCCAGCAGCCCACCGGGACAGGGTCCCTACGAGCAGTACTTC
CASSPPGQGPYEQYF
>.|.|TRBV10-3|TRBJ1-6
TGTGCCATCAGCCCGGCGGGAAACGTACCCCTCCACTTT
CAISPAGNVPLHF
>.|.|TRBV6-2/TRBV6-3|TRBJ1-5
TGTGCCAGCAGTTTCCTCAGGGTCGACCAGCCCCAGCATTTT
CASSFLRVDQPQHF
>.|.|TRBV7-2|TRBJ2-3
TGTGCCAGCAGCATCCTGGGACTCACGGCAGATACGCAGTATTTT
CASSILGLTADTQYF
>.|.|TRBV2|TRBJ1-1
TGTGCCAGCAGCGGTTACAGGAACACTGAAGCTTTCTTT
CASSGYRNTEAFF
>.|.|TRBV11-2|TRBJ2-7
TGTGCCAGCAGCTTAGGTCCGCGGGGAGCCGAGCAGTACTTC
CASSLGPRGAEQYF
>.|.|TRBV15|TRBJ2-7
TGTGCCACCAGCAGAGATGCCCTCTACGAGCAGTACTTC
CATSRDALYEQYF
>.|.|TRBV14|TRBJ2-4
TGTGCCAGCAGCCTCCTCAAGGGCCCAAAAAACATTCAGTACTTC
CASSLLKGPKNIQYF
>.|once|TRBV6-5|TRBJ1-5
TGTGCCAGCAGTTACTCAGGGTCCCAGCCCCAGCATTTT
CASSYSGSQPQHF
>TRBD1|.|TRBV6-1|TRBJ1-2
TGTGCCAGCAGTGAAGAGTTGGGGACAGGGGGCGCCTATGGCTACACCTTC
CASSEELGTGGAYGYTF
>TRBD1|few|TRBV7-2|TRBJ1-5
TGTGCCAGCAGCTCCTCGGCTCTCTCGAGGGGGCATCAGCCCCAGCATTTT
CASSSSALSRGHQPQHF
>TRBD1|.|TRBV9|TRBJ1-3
TGTGCCAGCAGCGTGACAGGGGGCACTGGAAACACCATATATTTT
CASSVTGGTGNTIYF
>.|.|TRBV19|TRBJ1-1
TGTGCCAGTATAAAAGGTTACACTGAAGCTTTCTTT
CASIKGYTEAFF
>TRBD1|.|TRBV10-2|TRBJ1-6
TGCGCCAGCAGTGGAACGACAGGGAATTACTCACCCCTCCACTTT
CASSGTTGNYSPLHF
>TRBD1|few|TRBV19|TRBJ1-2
TGTGCCAGTAGTATAGCGGACAGGAACTATGGCTACACCTTC
CASSIADRNYGYTF
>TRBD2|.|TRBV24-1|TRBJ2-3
TGTGCCACCAGTGACTACGGGACTAGCGGGGGCCAAAGCACAGATACGCAGTATTTT
CATSDYGTSGGQSTDTQYF
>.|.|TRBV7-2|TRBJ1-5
TGTGCCAGCAGCTTCGGGGCCGCGAGCAATCAGCCCCAGCATTTT
CASSFGAASNQPQHF
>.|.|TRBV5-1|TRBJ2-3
TGCGCCAGCAGCTTGCCGAGTCCGCAAAACACAGATACGCAGTATTTT
CASSLPSPQNTDTQYF
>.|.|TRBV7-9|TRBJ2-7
TGTGCCAGCAGCTTAGCGGGCCCCCGCCAAGGGGGGCAGTACTTC
CASSLAGPRQGGQYF
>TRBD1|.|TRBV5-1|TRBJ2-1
TGCGCCAGCAGCTTGGTTGTGGGGACAGGGGGCTACAATGAGCAGTTCTTC
CASSLVVGTGGYNEQFF
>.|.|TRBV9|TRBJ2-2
TGTGCCAGCAGCGTAGGAGGGTGGGGTTCGAACACCGGGGAGCTGTTTTTT
CASSVGGWGSNTGELFF
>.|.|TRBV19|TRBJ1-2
TGTGCCAGTAGTCTCCCCTCTACAGGGAAGCGCTACACCTTC
CASSLPSTGKRYTF
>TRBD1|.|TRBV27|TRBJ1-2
TGTGCCAGCGGATTGCAGGGGGCGCCGTGGGATGGCTACACCTTC
CASGLQGAPWDGYTF
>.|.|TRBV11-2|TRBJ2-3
TGTGCCAGCAGCTTAGGACACCACTTGCAGGAAGATACGCAGTATTTT
CASSLGHHLQEDTQYF